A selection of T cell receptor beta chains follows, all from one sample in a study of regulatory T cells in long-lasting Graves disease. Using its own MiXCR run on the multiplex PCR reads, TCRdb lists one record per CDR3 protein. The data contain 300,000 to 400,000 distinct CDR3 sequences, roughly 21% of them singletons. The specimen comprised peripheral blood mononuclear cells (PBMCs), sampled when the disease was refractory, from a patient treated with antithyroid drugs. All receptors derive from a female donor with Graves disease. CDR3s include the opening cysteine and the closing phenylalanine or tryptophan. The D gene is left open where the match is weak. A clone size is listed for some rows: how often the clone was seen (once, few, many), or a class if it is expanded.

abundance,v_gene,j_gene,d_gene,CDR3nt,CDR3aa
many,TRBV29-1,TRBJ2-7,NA,TGCAGCGTCAGGAGGGGGAACGAGCAGTACTTC,CSVRRGNEQYF
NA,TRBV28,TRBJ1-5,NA,TGTGCCAGCAGTTTACCGGAGGGGATCAATCAGCCCCAGCATTTT,CASSLPEGINQPQHF
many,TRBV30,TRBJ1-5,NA,TGTGCCTGGAGTGTACAGTTAAATCAGCCCCAGCATTTT,CAWSVQLNQPQHF
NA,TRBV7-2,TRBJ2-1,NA,TGTGCTAGCAGCCAACGACAGGAGGTTGAGCAGTTCTTC,CASSQRQEVEQFF
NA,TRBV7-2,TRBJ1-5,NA,TGTGCCAGCAGCTTCAAGGGAGGGATTGGACAGCCCCAGCATTTT,CASSFKGGIGQPQHF
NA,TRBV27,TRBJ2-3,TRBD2,TGTGCCAGCAGTTTATATTTAGCGGGAGTTGCAGATACGCAGTATTTT,CASSLYLAGVADTQYF
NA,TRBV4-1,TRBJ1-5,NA,TGCGCCAGCAGCCGGGGTTGTTGCAATCAGCCCCAGCATTTT,CASSRGCCNQPQHF
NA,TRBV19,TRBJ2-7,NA,TGTGCCAGCTTTAAACCGGGCCTAAGCTCCTACGAGCAGTACTTC,CASFKPGLSSYEQYF
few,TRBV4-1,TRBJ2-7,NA,TGCGCCAGCAGCCAAGGTCAGTATTCGTACGAGCAGTACTTC,CASSQGQYSYEQYF
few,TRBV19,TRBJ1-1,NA,TGTGCCAGTAGTATAGAGATCATGAACACTGAAGCTTTCTTT,CASSIEIMNTEAFF
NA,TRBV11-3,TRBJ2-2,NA,TGTGCCAGCAGCCAGAGACTCGGGGACACCGGGGAGCTGTTTTTT,CASSQRLGDTGELFF
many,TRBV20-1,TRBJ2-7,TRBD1,TGCAGTGCTAGAGATTCCAGGGGGCTGGGGGAGCAGTACTTC,CSARDSRGLGEQYF
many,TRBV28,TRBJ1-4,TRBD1,TGTGCCAGCAGCCTGGACAGGGTGGCTGAAAAACTGTTTTTT,CASSLDRVAEKLFF
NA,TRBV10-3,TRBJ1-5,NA,TGTGCCATCAGTGATCGGGGGTCAGATCAGCCCCAGCATTTT,CAISDRGSDQPQHF
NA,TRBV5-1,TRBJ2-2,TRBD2,TGCGCCAGCAGCAGGAACCCCGGGACTACCACCACCGGGGAGCTGTTTTTT,CASSRNPGTTTTGELFF
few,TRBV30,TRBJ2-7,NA,TGTGCCGGCCGGGGACTTACTCCTGAAGAGCAGTACTTC,CAGRGLTPEEQYF
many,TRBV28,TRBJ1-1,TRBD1,TGTGCCAGCAGTTCCCTGGACAGGGTGGAAGCTTTCTTT,CASSSLDRVEAFF